This TCR beta chain was profiled in a study of shared clonotypes between healthy human individuals. The wider study: CD4 naive cells filled three plates per donor, CD4 memory three, CD8 naive two and CD8 memory one.

This table comes from immunoSEQ multiplex PCR, and its TCRdb copy is limited to in-frame clones, with some not included. The sample includes about 2.1 million clones, 90% to 95% seen only once; the top ten take roughly 1.7%. CD45RO-negative cells were positively selected for CCR7, leaving out terminally differentiated effector memory CD45RA+ cells. Germline V gene data show CDR1 as SGHKS and CDR2 as YYEKEE (reference sequence). The junction had 7 bases not matched to a gene; V was cut back by 4 bases and J by 4 bases. The CDR3 is 16 amino acids. Turning to this clone: The antigen is not known.

Study-level points and caveats: Even with large depth, rarefaction showed that sorted-subset sequencing was incomplete.

The specimen sequenced was naive CD8+ T cells from PBMCs. V is TRBV5-5 and J is TRBJ1-5; TRBD1 aligns across 11 bases. The receptor's source is a man aged 18 to 35 in good health. Some clones in this sample may be carry-over from other donors' samples. The CDR3 bases are TGTGCCAGCAGCCGGGACAGGGGGGCCCCAAATCAGCCCCAGCATTTT. It specifies CASSRDRGAPNQPQHF. Supplemented by reference TRBV5-5 and TRBJ1-5, the full variable domain reads DAGVTQSPTHLIKTRGQQVTLRCSPISGHKSVSWYQQVLGQGPQFIFQYYEKEERGRGNFPDRFSARQFPNYSSELNVNALLLGDSALYLCASSRDRGAPNQPQHFGDGTRLSIL.